This T cell receptor (beta chain) was identified in a study of blood T cells in healthy people across ages. Together with a sample-barcoded 5' primer, a J-beta primer mix was included in a second PCR lasting about 6 to 11 cycles. From each sample, at least 2.5 million paired-end reads containing CDR3 were obtained. TCRdb re-derived calls from the 5' RACE reads in MiXCR, one entry per CDR3 protein. The sample contains 1 million or so distinct CDR3 sequences, 35% to 50% of which appear only once. Points on this clonotype: Antigen unknown.

General study results and limits: Comparison with aged donors showed that long-lived donors had more naive CD4+ cells and higher diversity. Donor CMV status, an unknown factor, possibly confounded changes in expanded clonotypes.

Germline assignment: CDR1 LGHDT and CDR2 YNNKEL (reference sequence). Trimming cost V 4 bases and J 12 bases; bases outside gene matches: 5. This CDR3 is built from 13 residues. Healthy individuals of Caucasian origin from Russia, aged about 6 to 95, served as donors. The clonotype originates from a woman aged 55 to 70 in good health. V usage is TRBV3-1 and J usage is TRBJ2-5; 13 nucleotides agree with TRBD2. The sequenced sample was blood. CDR3 coding DNA: TGTGCCAGCAGCCCTGGACTAGCGGGAGACAAGTACTTC. Its protein is CASSPGLAGDKYF.